This T cell receptor (beta chain) is from a study of blood T cell repertoires in COVID-19. Overall study context: Samples of COVID-19 (acute and convalescent) were obtained from the United States, Italy and Spain.

In the authors' workflow: The assay estimated nucleated cells by amplifying reference gene primers. The repertoire was sequenced with immunoSEQ multiplex PCR; TCRdb's copy has only in-frame clones and lacks some. D and trimming were read from the DNA, whereas the V and J calls and clone size are those reported in that table. This table holds about 390,000 clones, 70% to 90% found once. Germline CDR1 SGHRS, CDR2 YFSETQ. Trimming pared 0 bases from V and 8 bases from J, leaving 11 bases between. This CDR3 region has 13 residues. Seattle cases were enrolled at active infection and followed longitudinally.

J is TRBJ1-2 and V is TRBV5-1, with no clear D. The clonotype was recovered from an older woman with COVID-19, enrolled during active disease. The sample was peripheral blood. The CDR3 here is CASSLVRGGGYTF. The CDR3 DNA sequence: TGCGCCAGCAGCTTGGTGCGGGGAGGAGGCTACACCTTC.